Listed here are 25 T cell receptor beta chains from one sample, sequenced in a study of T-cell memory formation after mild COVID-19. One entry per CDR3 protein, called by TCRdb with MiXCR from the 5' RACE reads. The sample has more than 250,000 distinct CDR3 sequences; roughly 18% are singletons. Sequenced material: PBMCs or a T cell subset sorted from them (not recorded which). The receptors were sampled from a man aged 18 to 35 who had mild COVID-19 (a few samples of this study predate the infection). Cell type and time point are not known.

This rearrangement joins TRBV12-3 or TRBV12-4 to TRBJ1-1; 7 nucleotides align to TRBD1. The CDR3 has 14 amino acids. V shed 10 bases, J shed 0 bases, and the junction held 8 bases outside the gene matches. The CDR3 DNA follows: TGTGCCACTCACAGACAGGGCTTGAACACTGAAGCTTTCTTT. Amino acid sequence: CATHRQGLNTEAFF.

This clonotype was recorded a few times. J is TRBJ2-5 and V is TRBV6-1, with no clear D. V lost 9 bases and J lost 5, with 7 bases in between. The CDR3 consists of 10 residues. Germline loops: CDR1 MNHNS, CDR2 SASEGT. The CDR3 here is CARTEETQYF. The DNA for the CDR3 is TGTGCCAGGACCGAGGAGACCCAGTACTTC.

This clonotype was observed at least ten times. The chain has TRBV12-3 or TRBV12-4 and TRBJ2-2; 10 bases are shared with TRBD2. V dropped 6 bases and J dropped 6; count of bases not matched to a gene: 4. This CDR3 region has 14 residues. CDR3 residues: CASRNSGGSGELFF. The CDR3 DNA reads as TGTGCCAGCAGGAATAGCGGGGGGTCCGGGGAGCTGTTTTTT.

The CDR3 reads CASSGTSGGFDEQFF. The CDR3 DNA reads TGTGCCAGCAGTGGAACTAGCGGGGGGTTCGATGAGCAGTTCTTC. This chain links TRBV6-2 or TRBV6-3 with TRBJ2-1; 12 nucleotides align to TRBD2. J gave up 8 bases and V 5 bases, and 7 bases lay outside the gene matches. CDR1 is MNHEY, CDR2 SVGEGT, per germline. The CDR3 runs 15 residues.

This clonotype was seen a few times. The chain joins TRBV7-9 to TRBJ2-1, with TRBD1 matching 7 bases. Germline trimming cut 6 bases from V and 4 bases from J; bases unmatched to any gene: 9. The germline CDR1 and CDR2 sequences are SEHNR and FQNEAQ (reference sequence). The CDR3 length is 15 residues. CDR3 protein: CASSPEDRKYNEQFF. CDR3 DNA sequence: TGTGCCAGCAGTCCGGAGGACAGGAAATACAATGAGCAGTTCTTC.

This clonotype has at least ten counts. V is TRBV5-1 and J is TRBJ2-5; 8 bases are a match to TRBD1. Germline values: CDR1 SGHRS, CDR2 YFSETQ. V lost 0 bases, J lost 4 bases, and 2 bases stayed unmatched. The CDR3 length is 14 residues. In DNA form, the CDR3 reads TGCGCCAGCAGCTTGGGGCAGGGGGCAGAGACCCAGTACTTC. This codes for CASSLGQGAETQYF.

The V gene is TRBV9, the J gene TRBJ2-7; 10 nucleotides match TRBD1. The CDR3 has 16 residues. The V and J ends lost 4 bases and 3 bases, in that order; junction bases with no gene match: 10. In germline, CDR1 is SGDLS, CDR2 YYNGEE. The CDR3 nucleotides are TGTGCCAGCAGCCCCCTTCGGGGGACAGGGGTCTACGAGCAGTACTTC. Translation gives CASSPLRGTGVYEQYF.

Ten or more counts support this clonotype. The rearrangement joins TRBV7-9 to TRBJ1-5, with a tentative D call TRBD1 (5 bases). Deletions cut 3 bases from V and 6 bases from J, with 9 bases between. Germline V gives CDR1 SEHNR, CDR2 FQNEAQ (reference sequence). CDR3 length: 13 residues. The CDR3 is CASSFGGSQPQHF. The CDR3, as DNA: TGTGCCAGCAGCTTCGGGGGGAGTCAGCCCCAGCATTTT.

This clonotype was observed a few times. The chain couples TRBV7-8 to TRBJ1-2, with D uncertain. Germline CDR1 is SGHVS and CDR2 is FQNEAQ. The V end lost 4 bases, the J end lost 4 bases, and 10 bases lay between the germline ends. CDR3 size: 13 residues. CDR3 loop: CASSYTIGYGYTF. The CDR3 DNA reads TGTGCCAGCAGCTATACAATAGGCTATGGCTACACCTTC.

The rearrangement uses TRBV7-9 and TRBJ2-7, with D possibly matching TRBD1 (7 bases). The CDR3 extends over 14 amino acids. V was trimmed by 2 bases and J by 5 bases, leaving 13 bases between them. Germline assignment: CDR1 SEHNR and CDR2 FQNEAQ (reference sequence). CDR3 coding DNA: TGTGCCAGCAGCTTATTTACAGGGGAGGACGAGCAGTACGTC. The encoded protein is CASSLFTGEDEQYV.

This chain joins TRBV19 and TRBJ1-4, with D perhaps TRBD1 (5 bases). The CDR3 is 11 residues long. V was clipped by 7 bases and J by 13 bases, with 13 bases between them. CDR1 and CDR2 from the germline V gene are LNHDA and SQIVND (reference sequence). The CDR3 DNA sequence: TGTGCCAGTAAGGAGGGGCGAAGACTGTTTTTT. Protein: CASKEGRRLFF.

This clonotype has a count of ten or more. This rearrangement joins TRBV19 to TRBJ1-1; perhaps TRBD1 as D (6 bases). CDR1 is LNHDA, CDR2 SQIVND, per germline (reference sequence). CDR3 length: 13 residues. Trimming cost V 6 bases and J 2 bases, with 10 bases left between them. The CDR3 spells CASRDRPNTEAFF. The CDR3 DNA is TGTGCCAGTAGGGACAGACCAAACACTGAAGCTTTCTTT.

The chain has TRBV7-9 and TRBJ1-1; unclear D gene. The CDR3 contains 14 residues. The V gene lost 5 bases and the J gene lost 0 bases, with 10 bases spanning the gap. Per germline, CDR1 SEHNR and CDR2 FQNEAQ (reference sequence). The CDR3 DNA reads TGTGCCAGCAGCGTTGGAGGGATGAACACTGAAGCTTTCTTT. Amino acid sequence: CASSVGGMNTEAFF.

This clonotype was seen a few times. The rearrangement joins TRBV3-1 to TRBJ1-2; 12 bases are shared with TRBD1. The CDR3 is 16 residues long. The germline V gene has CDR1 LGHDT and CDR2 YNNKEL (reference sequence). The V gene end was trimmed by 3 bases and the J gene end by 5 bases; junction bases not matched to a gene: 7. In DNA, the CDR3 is TGTGCCAGCAGCCAGCCGGGACAGGGGGCGCGGTATGGCTACACCTTC. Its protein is CASSQPGQGARYGYTF.

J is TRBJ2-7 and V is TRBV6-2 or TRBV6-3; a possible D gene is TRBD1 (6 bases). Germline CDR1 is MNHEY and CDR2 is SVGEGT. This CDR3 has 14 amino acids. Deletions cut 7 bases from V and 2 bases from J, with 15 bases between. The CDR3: CASNIQGSTYEQYF. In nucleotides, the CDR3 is TGTGCCAGCAATATACAGGGAAGCACCTACGAGCAGTACTTC.

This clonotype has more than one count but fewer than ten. The CDR3 region is CASSEDRGQFYEQYF. The CDR3 region has the DNA TGCGCCAGCAGTGAAGATAGAGGACAATTCTACGAGCAGTACTTC. The chain is built from TRBV10-2 and TRBJ2-7, with D possibly being TRBD1 (5 bases). Trimming cost V 3 bases and J 3 bases, with 15 bases left between them. Germline CDR1 WSHSY, CDR2 SAAADI. The CDR3 covers 15 residues.

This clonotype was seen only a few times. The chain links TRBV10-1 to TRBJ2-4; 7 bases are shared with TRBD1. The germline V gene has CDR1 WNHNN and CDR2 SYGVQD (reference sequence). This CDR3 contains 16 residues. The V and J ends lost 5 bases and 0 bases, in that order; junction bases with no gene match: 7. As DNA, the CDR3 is TGCGCCAGCAGTTATCCCGGGACAGAAGCCAAAAACATTCAGTACTTC. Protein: CASSYPGTEAKNIQYF.

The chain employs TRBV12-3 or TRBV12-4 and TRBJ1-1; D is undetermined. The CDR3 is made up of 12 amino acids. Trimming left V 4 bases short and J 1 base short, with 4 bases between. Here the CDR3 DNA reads TGTGCCAGCAGTTACCCGAACACTGAAGCTTTCTTT. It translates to CASSYPNTEAFF.

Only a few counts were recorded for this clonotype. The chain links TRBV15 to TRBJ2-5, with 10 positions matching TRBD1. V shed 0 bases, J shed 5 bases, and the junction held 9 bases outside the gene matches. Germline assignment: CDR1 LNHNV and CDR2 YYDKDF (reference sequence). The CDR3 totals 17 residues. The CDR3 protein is CATSRDYPGTGDETQYF. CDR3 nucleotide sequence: TGTGCCACCAGCAGAGATTATCCCGGGACAGGGGATGAGACCCAGTACTTC.

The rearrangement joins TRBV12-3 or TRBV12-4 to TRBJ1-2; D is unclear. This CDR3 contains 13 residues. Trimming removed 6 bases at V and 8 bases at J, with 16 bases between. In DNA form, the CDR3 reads TGTGCCAGCAGCCCGACCCTCTTACCGGGCTACACCTTC. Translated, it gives CASSPTLLPGYTF.

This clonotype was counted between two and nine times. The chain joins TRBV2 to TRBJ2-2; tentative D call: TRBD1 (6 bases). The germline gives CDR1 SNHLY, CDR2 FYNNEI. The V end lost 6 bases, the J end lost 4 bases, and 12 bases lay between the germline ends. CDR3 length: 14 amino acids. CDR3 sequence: CASRVGTSTGELFF. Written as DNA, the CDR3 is TGTGCCAGCAGAGTCGGGACATCCACCGGGGAGCTGTTTTTT.

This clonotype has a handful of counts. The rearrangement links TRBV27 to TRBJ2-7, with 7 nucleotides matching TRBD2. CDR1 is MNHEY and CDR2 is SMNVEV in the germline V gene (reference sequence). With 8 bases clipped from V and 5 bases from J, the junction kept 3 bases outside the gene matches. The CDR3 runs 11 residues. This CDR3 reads CASGRGDEQYF. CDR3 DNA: TGTGCCAGCGGTCGGGGGGACGAGCAGTACTTC.

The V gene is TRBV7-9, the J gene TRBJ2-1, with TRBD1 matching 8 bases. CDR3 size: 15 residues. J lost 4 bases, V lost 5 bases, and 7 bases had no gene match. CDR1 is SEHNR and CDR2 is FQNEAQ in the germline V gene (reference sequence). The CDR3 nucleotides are TGTGCCAGCAGCCATAGGACAGGGAATTACAATGAGCAGTTCTTC. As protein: CASSHRTGNYNEQFF.

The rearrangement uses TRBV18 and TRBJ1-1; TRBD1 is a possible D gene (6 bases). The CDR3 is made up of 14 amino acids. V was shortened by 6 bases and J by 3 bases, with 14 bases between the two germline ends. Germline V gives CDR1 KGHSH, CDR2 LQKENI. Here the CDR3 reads CASSPGDIYTEAFF. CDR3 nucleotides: TGTGCCAGCTCCCCGGGGGACATCTACACTGAAGCTTTCTTT.

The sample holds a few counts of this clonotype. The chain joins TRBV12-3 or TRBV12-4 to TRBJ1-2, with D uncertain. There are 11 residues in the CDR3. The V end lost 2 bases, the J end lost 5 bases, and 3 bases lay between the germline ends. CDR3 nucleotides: TGTGCCAGCAGTTTAAAGTATGGCTACACCTTC. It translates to CASSLKYGYTF.